This TCR beta chain was recovered during a study of EBV T-cell therapy then PD-1 blockade in nasopharyngeal carcinoma. The treatment here: AdE1-LMPpoly-expanded autologous EBV-specific T-cell therapy followed by anti-PD-1 nivolumab. A note on this clone: Its specificity is not known.

The table came from immunoSEQ multiplex PCR; TCRdb's copy has only in-frame clones and leaves some out. The repertoire holds 13,000 to 15,000 clones, with 80% to 90% as singletons. Material: CD8+ T cells from blood, obtained at approximately day 99 from a patient whose treatment included autologous EBV-specific T cells and nivolumab. The receptor comes from a man between 35 and 55 years old with nasopharyngeal carcinoma.

The CDR3 is CASSNRETNTEAFF. CDR3 DNA sequence: TGTGCCAGCAGTAACAGGGAGACGAACACTGAAGCTTTCTTT. The chain recombines TRBV6-5 with TRBJ1-1; maybe TRBD1 (6 bases). V was clipped by 5 bases and J by 1 base, with 11 bases between them. The CDR3 sequence is 14 residues long. Germline CDR1 reads MNHEY; CDR2 reads SVGAGI.